Listed below are T cell receptor beta chains from one sample, sequenced in a study of CD8+CD57+ T cells in acquired aplastic anemia. A single record per CDR3 protein comes from TCRdb applying MiXCR to the reads. The data hold about 260,000 distinct CDR3 sequences, with approximately 82% observed a single time. The sequenced sample was sorted CD4+, CD8+, or CD8+CD57+ T cells (not recorded which) from PBMCs. The receptors were sampled from a human donor with aplastic anemia. CDR3s include the opening cysteine and the closing phenylalanine or tryptophan. A D gene is named only where the DNA matches it firmly. Clone size, where shown, is once, few, many, or a class for clones that have expanded.

size: many; V: TRBV11-3; D: -; J: TRBJ1-4; DNA: TGTGCCAGCAGCTTAGATCTGACAGCTAATGAAAAACTGTTTTTT; CDR3: CASSLDLTANEKLFF
size: -; V: TRBV9; D: -; J: TRBJ2-3; DNA: TGTGCCAGCAGGGAAGGGGGAACTACGCAGCAGTTTTTT; CDR3: CASREGGTTQQFF
size: -; V: TRBV11-2; D: -; J: TRBJ1-1; DNA: TGTGCCAGCAGCTTAGACGGCAGGGAGGGTAACACTGAAGCTTTCTTT; CDR3: CASSLDGREGNTEAFF
size: -; V: TRBV9; D: -; J: TRBJ2-2; DNA: TGTGCCAGCAGCGCCTGGAACACCGACACCGGGGAGCTGTCTTTT; CDR3: CASSAWNTDTGELSF
size: once; V: TRBV29-1; D: -; J: TRBJ2-6; DNA: TGCAGCGTTTTTGGCTCTGGGGCCAACGTCCTGACTTTC; CDR3: CSVFGSGANVLTF
size: once; V: TRBV7-6; D: TRBD2; J: TRBJ2-5; DNA: TGTGCCAGCAGCCTAGGGAGGGAGCCCGCGAGGCAGTACTTC; CDR3: CASSLGREPARQYF
size: -; V: TRBV19; D: TRBD1; J: TRBJ2-3; DNA: TGTGCCAGCAGTTCTGGGACAGGGACCGAGGAGCAGTATTTT; CDR3: CASSSGTGTEEQYF
size: -; V: TRBV7-9; D: TRBD2; J: TRBJ2-1; DNA: TGTGCCAGCAGCTTCGGCGGGGGTTACTACGAGCAGTACCAGTTCTTC; CDR3: CASSFGGGYYEQYQFF
size: many; V: TRBV7-8; D: -; J: TRBJ2-1; DNA: TGTGCCAGCAGCTTAGCGGGAGGCGGCGATACGCAGTATCAGTTCTTC; CDR3: CASSLAGGGDTQYQFF
size: -; V: TRBV25-1; D: -; J: TRBJ1-3; DNA: TGTGCCAGCAGTGAATCCTCCCCCCAAGGCGGTGGAAACACCATATATTTT; CDR3: CASSESSPQGGGNTIYF
size: -; V: TRBV7-9; D: -; J: TRBJ2-3; DNA: TGTGCCAGCAGCAAGGGAGGGGGGGACCGATCCAATGAGTTT; CDR3: CASSKGGGDRSNEF
size: -; V: TRBV11-2; D: -; J: TRBJ2-6; DNA: TGTGCCAGCAGCCCAATCGACAGGCCCTCTGGGGCCAACGTCCTGACTTTC; CDR3: CASSPIDRPSGANVLTF
size: -; V: TRBV7-3; D: TRBD1; J: TRBJ1-2; DNA: TGTGCCAGCGGCTATACAGGGGGCGCCGACTATGGCTACACCTTC; CDR3: CASGYTGGADYGYTF
size: -; V: TRBV5-4; D: -; J: TRBJ1-2; DNA: TGTGCCAGCAGCTTTACTAGCGGCTCGGTCTATGGCTACACCTTC; CDR3: CASSFTSGSVYGYTF
size: -; V: TRBV19; D: TRBD1; J: TRBJ2-7; DNA: TGTGCCAGTAGCCCTCTTTCAGGGGGCGAGCAGTACTTC; CDR3: CASSPLSGGEQYF
size: -; V: TRBV7-2; D: -; J: TRBJ2-1; DNA: TGTGCCAGCAGCCGACAGTCCTACAATGAGCAGTTCTTC; CDR3: CASSRQSYNEQFF
size: -; V: TRBV7-9; D: -; J: TRBJ1-2; DNA: TGTGCCAGCAGCTTTGAAAGAAGCGGGGGGGGCGATGAGTACACCTTC; CDR3: CASSFERSGGGDEYTF
size: -; V: TRBV7-2; D: -; J: TRBJ2-3; DNA: TGTGCCAGCAGCTTGGTAGACGGGGTCGAGGATACGCAGTATTTT; CDR3: CASSLVDGVEDTQYF
size: -; V: TRBV7-2; D: -; J: TRBJ2-6; DNA: TGTGCCAGCAGCCTAGTGGGCACTCGCTCCGGCGCCAACGTCCTGACTTTC; CDR3: CASSLVGTRSGANVLTF